This is a list of T cell receptor beta chains from one sample in a study of control samples from healthy donors and cancer patients. Assay used: immunoSEQ multiplex PCR; TCRdb lists only in-frame clones, some missing. The sample includes 180,000 or so clones, just under 95% of them seen just once. Sequencing was carried out using blood. The receptors here all came from a woman aged 60-70 years in good health. CDR3s include the opening cysteine and the closing phenylalanine or tryptophan. The D gene is left open where the match is weak. Rows give clone size only sometimes, using once, few, many, or a class for an expanded clone.

J gene	clone size	D gene	V gene	CDR3 DNA	CDR3 protein
TRBJ1-5	-	TRBD1	TRBV7-8	TGTGCCAGCAGTTACGGCACTAGGACAGGGATAAATCAGCCCCAGCATTTT	CASSYGTRTGINQPQHF
TRBJ1-6	-	-	TRBV11-3	TGTGCCAGCAGCACTAGGGGGAAAACCTATAATTCACCCCTCCACTTT	CASSTRGKTYNSPLHF
TRBJ1-5	-	-	TRBV11-2	TGTGCCAGCAGCTTAGCTGGGGTTCTTCAGCCCCAGCATTTT	CASSLAGVLQPQHF
TRBJ1-2	-	-	TRBV6-2/TRBV6-3	TGTGCCAGCAGTCGGGAGACTTCAGGGGCGTATGGCTACACCTTC	CASSRETSGAYGYTF
TRBJ2-3	once	TRBD1	TRBV28	TGTGCCAGCAGTTCGGACAGGGGCTACACAGATACGCAGTATTTT	CASSSDRGYTDTQYF
TRBJ2-1	-	-	TRBV7-9	TGTGCCAGCAGCCTAGGGATGTGGGGGGACAATGAGCAGTTCTTC	CASSLGMWGDNEQFF
TRBJ1-1	-	-	TRBV30	TGTGCCTGGAGTGTACTTAGACAGGAAGCTTTCTTT	CAWSVLRQEAFF
TRBJ2-2	once	-	TRBV30	TGTGCCTGGGCGGTGAGGGTAACCGGGGAGCTGTTTTTT	CAWAVRVTGELFF
TRBJ1-6	-	-	TRBV11-2	TGTGCCAGCAGCGGGACGGCTAATTCACCCCTCCACTTT	CASSGTANSPLHF
TRBJ2-3	-	TRBD2	TRBV29-1	TGCAGCGTGGGGAGGGACGTAAATACGCAGTATTTT	CSVGRDVNTQYF
TRBJ2-3	-	TRBD2	TRBV10-2	TGCGCCAGCAGTGAGCCGCGACTAGCGGGAGATACGCAGTATTTT	CASSEPRLAGDTQYF
TRBJ1-1	-	-	TRBV3-1/TRBV3-2	TGTGCCAGCAGCCAAGGGTTACAAGCAAACACTGAAGCTTTCTTT	CASSQGLQANTEAFF
TRBJ1-2	-	-	TRBV5-6	TGTGCCAGCAGCTTGGTAAGCTATGGCTACACCTTC	CASSLVSYGYTF
TRBJ1-2	-	-	TRBV6-6	TGTGCCAGCAGTTACGGGCAGGCCCGAGATGGCTACACCTTC	CASSYGQARDGYTF
TRBJ2-7	-	-	TRBV7-2	TGTGCCAGCAGCTTGGGTTTTTACGAGCAGTACTTC	CASSLGFYEQYF
TRBJ1-4	-	-	TRBV24-1	TGTGCCACCAGTGATCAGGGACGGAGCGAAAAACTGTTTTTT	CATSDQGRSEKLFF
TRBJ2-2	once	TRBD2	TRBV18	TGTGCCAGCTCACATAATTACCCTGGACTAGCGGCCCCCGGGGAGCTGTTTTTT	CASSHNYPGLAAPGELFF
TRBJ1-5	-	-	TRBV15	TGTGCCACCAGCAGAGGCCAGGGCCTAGAGTTCGGGCCCCAGCATTTT	CATSRGQGLEFGPQHF